Detailed here is one T cell receptor (beta chain). Its cognate antigen is unknown. The PCR was carried out with 60 Vbeta primers and 13 Jbeta primers. Profiled with immunoSEQ multiplex PCR; TCRdb holds only in-frame clones, not every one. With 40,000 to 60,000 clones in the sample, the ten largest clones hold about 2.2%. Per the germline V gene, CDR1 is MNHEY and CDR2 is SVGAGI. After removal of 3 bases from V and 3 bases from J, the junction contained 4 bases not matched to a gene. The CDR3 consists of 15 residues. The data belong to a study of cytomegalovirus exposure and HLA in healthy donors. Study summary: Previous work identified roughly 120 million unique TCR beta sequences from around 200 million T cells.

Study-wide points: Immune exposure information available was restricted to CMV serostatus. CMV antigen specificity was confirmed in vitro for three CMV-associated chains.

The rearrangement uses TRBV6-5 and TRBJ2-7; TRBD2 agrees at 11 bases. This sequence was found in a female donor in good health and CMV-seronegative. Sequencing input: PBMCs. CDR3 sequence reads: CASSYRGLADYEQYF. Here the CDR3 DNA reads TGTGCCAGCAGTTATCGGGGACTAGCGGACTACGAGCAGTACTTC.